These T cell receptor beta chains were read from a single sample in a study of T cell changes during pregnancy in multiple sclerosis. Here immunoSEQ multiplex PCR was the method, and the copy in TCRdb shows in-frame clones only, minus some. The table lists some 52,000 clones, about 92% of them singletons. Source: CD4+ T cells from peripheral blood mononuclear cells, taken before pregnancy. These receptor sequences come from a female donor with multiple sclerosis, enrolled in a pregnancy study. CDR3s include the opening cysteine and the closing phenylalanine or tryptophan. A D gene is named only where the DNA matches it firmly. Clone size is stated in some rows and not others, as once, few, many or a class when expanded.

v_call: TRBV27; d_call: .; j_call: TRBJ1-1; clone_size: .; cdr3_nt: TGTGCCAGCAGTTTATCGACAAAACCGAACACTGAAGCTTTCTTT; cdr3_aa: CASSLSTKPNTEAFF
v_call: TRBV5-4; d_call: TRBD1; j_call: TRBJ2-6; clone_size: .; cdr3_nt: TGTGCCAGCAGAATACAGGGGGCTGGGGCCAACGTCCTGACTTTC; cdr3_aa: CASRIQGAGANVLTF
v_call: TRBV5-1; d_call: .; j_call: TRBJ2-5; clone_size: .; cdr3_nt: TGCGCCAGCAGCCGCGTCCCAGGTTCGTCGCAGACCCAGTACTTC; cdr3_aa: CASSRVPGSSQTQYF
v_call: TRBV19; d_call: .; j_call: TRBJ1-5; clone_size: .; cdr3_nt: TGTGCCAGTAGTATTAGAACTAGCAATCAGCCCCAGCATTTT; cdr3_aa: CASSIRTSNQPQHF
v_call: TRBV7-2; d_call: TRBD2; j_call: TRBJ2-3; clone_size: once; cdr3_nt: TGTGCCAGCGGCCCGGGGGCGGGAGGGACCGGATTGGCGCAGTATTTT; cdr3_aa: CASGPGAGGTGLAQYF
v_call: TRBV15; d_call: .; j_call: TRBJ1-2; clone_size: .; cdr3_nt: TGTGCCACCAGCAGAGATACAGGCGCCTATGGCTACACCTTC; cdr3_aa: CATSRDTGAYGYTF
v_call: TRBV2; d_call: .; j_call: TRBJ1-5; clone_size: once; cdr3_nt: TGTGCCAGCAGTGAAAATGGCGGTAGCAATCAGCCCCAGCATTTT; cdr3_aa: CASSENGGSNQPQHF
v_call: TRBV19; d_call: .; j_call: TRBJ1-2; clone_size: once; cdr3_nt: TGTGCCAGTAGTATAGTCTGGGGGGATAACTATGGCTACACCTTC; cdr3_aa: CASSIVWGDNYGYTF
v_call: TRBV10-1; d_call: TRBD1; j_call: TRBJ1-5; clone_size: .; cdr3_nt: TGCGCCAGCAGTGAGTCGAGGGTCAGGGGGCCCCACGATCAGCCCCAGCATTTT; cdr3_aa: CASSESRVRGPHDQPQHF
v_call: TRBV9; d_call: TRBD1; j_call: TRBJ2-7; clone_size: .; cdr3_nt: TGTGCCAGCAGCGCAGCACAGGGGTACGAGCAGTACTTC; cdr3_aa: CASSAAQGYEQYF
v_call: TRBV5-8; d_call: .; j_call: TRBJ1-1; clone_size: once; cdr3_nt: TGTGCCAGCAGCTTATGGGGGGGCAACACTGAAGCTTTCTTT; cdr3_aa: CASSLWGGNTEAFF
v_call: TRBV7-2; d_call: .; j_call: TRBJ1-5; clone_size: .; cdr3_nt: TGTGCCAGCAGCTTAGTGGCCGTAGCGCGGCCCCAGCATTTT; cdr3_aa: CASSLVAVARPQHF
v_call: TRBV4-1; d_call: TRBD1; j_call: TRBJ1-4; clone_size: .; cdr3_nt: TGCGCCAGCAGCCAGGACAGGGTTTTGACTAATGAAAAACTGTTTTTT; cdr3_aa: CASSQDRVLTNEKLFF
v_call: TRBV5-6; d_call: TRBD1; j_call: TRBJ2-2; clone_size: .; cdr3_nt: TGTGCCAGCAGCTTTCAGGGGGTCAACACCGGGGAGCTGTTTTTT; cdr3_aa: CASSFQGVNTGELFF
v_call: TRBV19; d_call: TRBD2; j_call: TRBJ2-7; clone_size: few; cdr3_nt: TGTGCCAGTAGTATTGGGGGGACTAGTCGGGAGCAGTACTTC; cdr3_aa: CASSIGGTSREQYF
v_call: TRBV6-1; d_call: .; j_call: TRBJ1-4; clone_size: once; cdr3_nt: TGTGCCAGCAGTGATGGAGGAGCGGCAACTAATGAAAAACTGTTTTTT; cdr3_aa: CASSDGGAATNEKLFF
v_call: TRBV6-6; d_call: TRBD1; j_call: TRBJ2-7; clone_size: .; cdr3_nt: TGTGCCAGCAGTACCTATAGGACAGGGAATCACGAGCAGTACTTC; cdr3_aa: CASSTYRTGNHEQYF
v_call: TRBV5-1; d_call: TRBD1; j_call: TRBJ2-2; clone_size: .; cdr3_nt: TGCGCCAGCAGCCCGGAGACAGGGGGCGTTTCGACCACCGGGGAGCTGTTTTTT; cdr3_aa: CASSPETGGVSTTGELFF
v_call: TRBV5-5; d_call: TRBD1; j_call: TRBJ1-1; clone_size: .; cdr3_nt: TGTGCCAGCAGCGACGCTGGGAGGACAGGGGGTCATACTGAAGCTTTCTTT; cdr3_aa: CASSDAGRTGGHTEAFF
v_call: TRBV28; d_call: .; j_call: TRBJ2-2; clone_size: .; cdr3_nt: TGTGCCAGCAGTTTATTAATCGGGTATAACACCGGGGAGCTGTTTTTT; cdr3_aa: CASSLLIGYNTGELFF
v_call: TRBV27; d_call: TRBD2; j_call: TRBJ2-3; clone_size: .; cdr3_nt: TGTGCCAGCAGTTTAGATAGGACTAGCGTCGGTACGCAGTATTTT; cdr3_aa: CASSLDRTSVGTQYF
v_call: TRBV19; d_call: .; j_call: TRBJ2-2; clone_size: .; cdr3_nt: TGTGCCAGTAGTACCCACAGGGCCCCCGGGGAGCTGTTTTTT; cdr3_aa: CASSTHRAPGELFF
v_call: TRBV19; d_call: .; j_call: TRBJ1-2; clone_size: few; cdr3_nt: TGTGCCAGTAGCCTACAGGGAAGAGCTAACTATGGCTACACCTTC; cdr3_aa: CASSLQGRANYGYTF
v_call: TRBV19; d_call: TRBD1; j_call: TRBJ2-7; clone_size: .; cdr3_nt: TGTGCCAGTAGTTTGGGACAGTCCACCTACGAGCAGTACTTC; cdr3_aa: CASSLGQSTYEQYF
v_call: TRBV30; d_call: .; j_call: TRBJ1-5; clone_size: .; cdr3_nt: TGTGCCTGGACCCATGGAGGGAGGAGCAATCAGCCCCAGCATTTT; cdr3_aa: CAWTHGGRSNQPQHF
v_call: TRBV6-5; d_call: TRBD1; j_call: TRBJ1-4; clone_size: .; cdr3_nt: TGTGCCAGCAGCGACAGGGACGAAAAACTGTTTTTT; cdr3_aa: CASSDRDEKLFF
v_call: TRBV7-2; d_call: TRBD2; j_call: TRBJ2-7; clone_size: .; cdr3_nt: TGTGCCAGCAGCTTAGCGCATGTAGCGGGAAAGAGCTACGAGCAGTACTTC; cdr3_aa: CASSLAHVAGKSYEQYF
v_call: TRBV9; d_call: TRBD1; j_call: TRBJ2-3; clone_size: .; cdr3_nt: TGTGCCAGCAGCGTAGGGGACAGGAGACTGACAGATACGCAGTATTTT; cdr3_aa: CASSVGDRRLTDTQYF